The 23 T cell receptor beta chains given below trace back to one sample, sequenced in a study of molecular identifiers for immune sequencing clone quantification. TCRdb processed the PCR reads anew with MiXCR; each CDR3 protein has one entry. The repertoire holds over 85,000 distinct CDR3 sequences, with 30% to 45% as singletons. The sample taken for sequencing was naive CD8+ T cells from blood, with Jurkat cell RNA spiked in. Subset here: FACS-sorted CD8+CD4-CCR7+CD45RA+ naive T cells. The receptors here all came from a human donor in good health. Some libraries in this study had Jurkat cell RNA spiked in.

This clonotype was counted ten times or more. V is TRBV7-9 and J is TRBJ1-4, with unresolved D. The length of the CDR3 is 17 residues. Looked up from germline, CDR1 is SEHNR and CDR2 is FQNEAQ (reference sequence). The V end was cut by 2 bases, the J end by 7 bases, with 20 bases between. The chain's CDR3 is CASSLIDPGLGGEKLFF. The CDR3 nucleotides read TGTGCCAGCAGCTTAATAGACCCGGGTCTTGGAGGTGAAAAACTGTTTTTT.

In the case of this clonotype: This may be a read error: a much more frequent sequence differs by one nucleotide. V and J are TRBV7-2 and TRBJ2-7; D might be TRBD1 (6 bases). This CDR3 spans 15 amino acids. V was pared by 8 bases and J by 5 bases, with 22 bases between. Looked up from germline, CDR1 is SGHTA and CDR2 is FQGNSA. The CDR3 DNA is TGTGCCAGCCGGTCTCCGGGACATGGTAGAAACGAGCAGTACTTC. Protein product: CASRSPGHGRNEQYF.

In its sample, this clonotype was seen a few times. The CDR3 region has the DNA TGCAGTGTTAGCGCACCCCAAGGGGCTCAGCCCCAGCATTTT. Translated, it gives CSVSAPQGAQPQHF. The J gene is TRBJ1-5, the V gene TRBV20-1; tentatively, D is TRBD1 (5 bases). Germline V gives CDR1 DFQATT, CDR2 SNEGSKA (reference sequence). Deletions cut 7 bases from V and 6 bases from J, with 19 bases between. CDR3 length: 14 amino acids.

A word on this clonotype: This sequence may be a read error, since a much larger clone differs from it by one base. This chain joins TRBV7-9 and TRBJ2-3; 8 bases are shared with TRBD1. The ends lost 5 bases at V and 4 bases at J; junction bases unmatched: 8. The CDR3 length is 15 residues. The V gene's germline CDR1 is SEHNR and CDR2 FQNEAQ (reference sequence). CDR3 bases: TGTGCCAGCAGCGAGGGACAGGACGCGTCAGATACGCAGTATTTT. This gives the protein CASSEGQDASDTQYF. The variable domain in full, completed from reference TRBV7-9 and TRBJ2-3, reads DTGVSQNPRHKITKRGQNVTFRCDPISEHNRLYWYRQTLGQGPEFLTYFQNEAQLEKSRLLSDRFSAERPKGSFSTLEIQRTEQGDSAMYLCASSEGQDASDTQYFGPGTRLTVL.

This clonotype appeared a few times. The J gene is TRBJ2-4, the V gene TRBV7-9; no firm D call. V was cut by 4 bases and J by 0 bases, with 25 bases left in between. The CDR3 length is 20 residues. Germline lookup yields CDR1 SEHNR and CDR2 FQNEAQ (reference sequence). This CDR3 is CASSSSAHARSNLAKNIQYF. The CDR3, as DNA: TGTGCCAGCAGCTCGTCTGCTCACGCGCGCAGCAACTTAGCCAAAAACATTCAGTACTTC.

This chain joins TRBV24-1 and TRBJ2-2; D is unclear. With 6 bases removed from V and 9 bases from J, the gap between germline ends came to 10 bases. The germline CDR1 and CDR2 sequences are KGHDR and SFDVKD. This CDR3 is 12 amino acids long. The CDR3 sequence is CATSLDGWELFF. The CDR3 DNA reads as TGTGCCACCAGTCTCGACGGCTGGGAGCTGTTTTTT.

The chain employs TRBV12-3 or TRBV12-4 and TRBJ1-4, with D tentatively TRBD1 (5 bases). The CDR3 spans 16 residues. The V gene lost 8 bases and the J gene lost 10 bases, with 26 bases spanning the gap. CDR3 DNA sequence: TGTGCCAGCGTTTCCTCCTTAGGGACTCCGCGGGGAAAACTGTTTTTT. Translating gives CASVSSLGTPRGKLFF.

The sample holds many counts of this clonotype. The chain carries TRBV5-1 and TRBJ2-7, with D possibly being TRBD2 (5 bases). V shed 0 bases and J shed 1 base, with 5 bases lying between them. The CDR3 is 13 amino acids. Germline lookup yields CDR1 SGHRS and CDR2 YFSETQ. CDR3 nucleotides: TGCGCCAGCAGCTTGGCGGGGTCCTACGAGCAGTACTTC. Its translation is CASSLAGSYEQYF.

This clonotype was detected ten times or more. The chain employs TRBV11-2 and TRBJ2-4, with D possibly TRBD2 on 5 matching bases. Germline-derived CDR1 and CDR2 are SGHAT and FQNNGV. The length of the CDR3 is 16 residues. Deletions cut 1 base from V and 1 base from J, with 11 bases between. The CDR3 reads CASSLVGGGAKNIQYF. The CDR3, as DNA: TGTGCCAGCAGCTTAGTTGGCGGAGGCGCCAAAAACATTCAGTACTTC.

With regard to this clonotype: A much larger clone is a single base away; this may be a read error. The genes are TRBV4-3 and TRBJ1-1; D ambiguous. This CDR3 has 13 residues. Trimming took 6 bases from V and 3 from J, leaving 11 bases between them. The V gene's germline CDR1 is LGHNA and CDR2 YSLEER. The DNA of the CDR3 is TGCGCCAGCAGAGGACGGATGGACACTGAAGCTTTCTTT. This translates into CASRGRMDTEAFF.

The genes are TRBV7-8 and TRBJ2-5; 7 nucleotides match TRBD2. Losses at the gene ends were 1 base for V and 1 base for J; bases not matched to a gene: 3. Germline CDR1 is SGHVS and CDR2 is FQNEAQ. The CDR3 is made up of 15 amino acids. The CDR3 spells CASSLVPSGQETQYF. DNA for the CDR3: TGTGCCAGCAGCTTAGTACCTAGCGGCCAAGAGACCCAGTACTTC.

In the case of this clonotype: No conserved phenylalanine or tryptophan is present at the end of the CDR3, so a read error is the likely explanation. For the CDR3, the DNA is TGTGCCAGCACCCTGGGATGGAATCAGCCCCAGCATCTT. Encoded protein: CASTLGWNQPQHL. J is TRBJ1-5 and V is TRBV6-2 or TRBV6-3, with unresolved D. CDR1 is MNHEY, CDR2 SVGEGT, per germline. The CDR3 extends over 13 amino acids. The V end lost 7 bases, the J end lost 4 bases, and 11 bases lay between the germline ends.

A few counts support this clonotype. The V and J genes are TRBV11-2 and TRBJ2-3; 11 bases map to TRBD2. Losses at the gene ends were 3 bases for V and 6 bases for J; bases not matched to a gene: 5. Per germline, CDR1 SGHAT and CDR2 FQNNGV. The CDR3 runs 15 residues. The CDR3: CASSFVAGGPDTQYF. As DNA, the CDR3 is TGTGCCAGCAGCTTCGTAGCGGGAGGGCCCGATACGCAGTATTTT.

This clonotype was observed a few times. The chain is built from TRBV6-2 or TRBV6-3 and TRBJ1-6, with 7 nucleotides matching TRBD1. The length of the CDR3 is 15 residues. Germline CDR1 reads MNHEY; CDR2 reads SVGEGT. The V and J ends lost 1 base and 7 bases, in that order; junction bases with no gene match: 4. The CDR3 loop is CASSYYRGRNSPLHF. CDR3 coding DNA: TGTGCCAGCAGTTACTACAGGGGACGGAATTCACCCCTCCACTTT.

Note on this clonotype: This could be a read error, since a much larger clone is one nucleotide away. The chain uses TRBV7-9 and TRBJ1-4; TRBD1 aligns across 7 bases. This CDR3 is 16 amino acids long. Germline V gene data show CDR1 as SEHNR and CDR2 as FQNEAQ (reference sequence). CDR3 amino acids: CAGSSQGGSTNEKLFF. The CDR3 coding sequence is TGTGCCGGCAGCTCGCAAGGGGGCTCAACTAATGAAAAACTGTTTTTT.

The CDR3 nucleotides are TGTGCCAGCAGCTTGGGACAGGTGAACAATGAGCAGTTCTTC. Its translation: CASSLGQVNNEQFF. This chain uses TRBV6-2 or TRBV6-3 with TRBJ2-1; 8 nucleotides line up with TRBD1. Germline V gene sequence: CDR1 MNHEY, CDR2 SVGEGT. V lost 6 bases, J lost 5 bases, and 6 bases stayed unmatched. CDR3 length equals 14 residues.

This clonotype was counted at least ten times. The chain combines TRBV5-1 with TRBJ2-5, with 8 positions matching TRBD1. V trimming: 2 bases; J trimming: 5 bases; junction bases outside the gene matches: 8. Germline-derived CDR1 and CDR2 are SGHRS and YFSETQ. CDR3 length: 15 amino acids. CDR3 nucleotide sequence: TGCGCCAGCAGCTTATGGGAGACAGGGGATGAGACCCAGTACTTC. It is translated as CASSLWETGDETQYF.

The chain couples TRBV7-9 to TRBJ2-7, with D possibly matching TRBD2 (5 bases). Germline V CDR1 and CDR2: SEHNR, FQNEAQ (reference sequence). This CDR3 comprises 15 residues. Trimming took off 2 bases at V and 3 bases at J, with 14 bases between the two ends. CDR3 in amino acids: CASSLLGKPLYEQYF. In nucleotides, the CDR3 is TGTGCCAGCAGCTTACTCGGGAAACCCCTCTACGAGCAGTACTTC.

As concerns this clonotype: The junction does not match germline at one end; this may be a read error. The genes are TRBV5-3 and TRBJ2-1; D perhaps matches TRBD1 (5 bases). TRBV5-3 is sorted into the ORF group, with uncertain function. The length of the CDR3 is 13 residues. This CDR3 reads CASSLAQGYEQFF. DNA for the CDR3: TGTGCCAGCAGCTTGGCGCAGGGCTATGAGCAGTTCTTC.

This clonotype was detected a few times. The chain joins TRBV19 to TRBJ1-5; D not resolved. Trimming removed 5 bases from V and 3 bases from J, with 17 bases in between. There are 16 residues in the CDR3. Germline-derived CDR1 and CDR2 are LNHDA and SQIVND (reference sequence). CDR3 sequence reads: CASSYGSRAHNQPQHF. The CDR3 DNA is TGTGCCAGTAGTTACGGGAGCCGGGCGCACAATCAGCCCCAGCATTTT.

This clonotype was counted between two and nine times. The CDR3 reads CASSLAYRQGAGELFF. CDR3 DNA sequence: TGTGCCAGCAGCTTAGCGTACCGGCAGGGGGCCGGGGAGCTGTTTTTT. The rearrangement uses TRBV7-6 and TRBJ2-2, with TRBD1 identical over 7 bases. Per germline, CDR1 SGHVS and CDR2 FNYEAQ. V lost 0 bases and J lost 6; bases outside the gene matches: 7. This CDR3 has 16 residues.

This clonotype occurred many times. The chain has TRBV12-3 or TRBV12-4 and TRBJ1-1, with 7 bases lining up with TRBD1. CDR3 length equals 14 residues. The V and J ends lost 5 bases and 1 base, in that order; junction bases with no gene match: 4. CDR3 nucleotide sequence: TGTGCCAGCAGTGACGACAGGGCGAACACTGAAGCTTTCTTT. It yields the protein CASSDDRANTEAFF.

The table lists this clonotype with a few counts. The chain joins TRBV5-4 to TRBJ2-7; D may correspond to TRBD1 or TRBD2 (6 bases each). CDR1 SGHNT and CDR2 YYREEE come from the germline V gene (reference sequence). Trimming took 0 bases from V and 4 from J, leaving 14 bases between them. This CDR3 contains 15 residues. CDR3 coding DNA: TGTGCCAGCAGCTTGGGGGACACTGGGGGGTACGAGCAGTACTTC. Translated, it gives CASSLGDTGGYEQYF.